What follows are 28 T cell receptor beta chains derived from one specimen sequenced in a study of blood T cells in healthy people across ages. Through a sample-barcoded 5' primer and a J-beta primer mix, a second PCR was run for roughly 6 to 11 cycles. TCRdb redid the calling of the 5' RACE reads with MiXCR, one entry per CDR3 protein. This sample has roughly 730,000 distinct CDR3 sequences, with 56% found just once. The sample was blood. The source of these receptors is a man aged 40-49 years in good health.

This rearrangement joins TRBV20-1 to TRBJ2-1, with TRBD1 matching over 9 bases. V was clipped by 4 bases and J by 3 bases; unmatched bases: 13. The CDR3 has 17 residues. The germline V gene encodes CDR1 DFQATT and CDR2 SNEGSKA (reference sequence). CDR3 amino acids: CSANAPGQGGVYNEQFF. The CDR3 DNA reads as TGCAGTGCTAATGCACCGGGACAGGGAGGAGTCTACAATGAGCAGTTCTTC.

The chain recombines TRBV10-3 with TRBJ2-3; TRBD2 matches 11 bases. J lost 0 bases, V lost 7 bases, and 3 bases had no gene match. CDR3 size: 15 residues. Germline V gene data show CDR1 as ENHRY and CDR2 as SYGVKD. CDR3 amino acids: CAIKGTSGSTDTQYF. The CDR3, as DNA: TGTGCCATCAAGGGGACTAGCGGAAGCACAGATACGCAGTATTTT.

The chain employs TRBV6-2 or TRBV6-3 and TRBJ2-1; 8 nucleotides agree with TRBD2. Losses at the gene ends were 2 bases for V and 10 bases for J; bases not matched to a gene: 10. Germline CDR1 reads MNHEY; CDR2 reads SVGEGT. CDR3 length: 15 amino acids. The CDR3 DNA follows: TGTGCCAGCAGTTACCGCCGGGGGGGCCTAGGCGAGCAGTTCTTC. It translates to CASSYRRGGLGEQFF.

This clonotype was seen a handful of times. V and J are TRBV24-1 and TRBJ2-3; no clear D. V was cut by 3 bases and J by 11 bases, with 5 bases left in between. Germline CDR1 KGHDR, CDR2 SFDVKD. The CDR3 has 10 residues. DNA for the CDR3: TGTGCCACCAGTGATACGAAGCAGTATTTT. This gives the protein CATSDTKQYF.

The chain has TRBV5-1 and TRBJ2-5; D remains ambiguous. This CDR3 is 15 amino acids long. The V gene's germline CDR1 is SGHRS and CDR2 YFSETQ. Trimming took 0 bases from V and 5 from J, leaving 14 bases between them. CDR3 nucleotide sequence: TGCGCCAGCAGCTTGGATACAGCGAGCTGGGAGACCCAGTACTTC. Translating it yields CASSLDTASWETQYF.

This chain links TRBV7-2 with TRBJ2-2; 11 nucleotides line up with TRBD2. Germline V gene data show CDR1 as SGHTA and CDR2 as FQGNSA. The CDR3 covers 15 residues. With V trimmed by 4 bases and J by 4 bases, 2 bases remained unmatched. CDR3 sequence reads: CASSWGTSGTGELFF. The DNA of the CDR3 is TGTGCCAGCAGCTGGGGGACTAGCGGCACCGGGGAGCTGTTTTTT. Drawing the rest from reference TRBV7-2 and TRBJ2-2, the complete variable domain is GAGVSQSPSNKVTEKGKDVELRCDPISGHTALYWYRQSLGQGLEFLIYFQGNSAPDKSGLPSDRFSAERTGGSVSTLTIQRTQQEDSAVYLCASSWGTSGTGELFFGEGSRLTVL.

In regard to this clonotype: This may arise from a read error, as a much more abundant clone is one base away. The chain links TRBV7-8 to TRBJ2-4, with 7 bases aligning to TRBD2. The germline gives CDR1 SGHVS, CDR2 FQNEAQ. There are 18 residues in the CDR3. CDR3 sequence reads: CASSLSLASTVAKNTQYF. CDR3 DNA: TGTGCCAGCAGCTTATCACTAGCGTCTACAGTAGCCAAAAACACTCAGTACTTC.

Points on this clonotype: Its ends do not fully match the called genes, so a read error is possible. This chain links TRBV7-9 with TRBJ1-5; D gene ambiguous. Per germline, CDR1 SEHNR and CDR2 FQNEAQ (reference sequence). There are 14 residues in the CDR3. CDR3 coding DNA: TGTGTCAGCAGCCTAGGCCGGCCGCCCCAGCCCCAGCATTTT. Translating gives CVSSLGRPPQPQHF.

This clonotype came up a few times. The chain is built from TRBV5-5 and TRBJ2-7, with 7 bases identical to TRBD1. The trim removed 0 bases at V and 3 bases at J, leaving 3 bases unmatched. Germline CDR1 SGHKS, CDR2 YYEKEE (reference sequence). The CDR3 runs to 14 residues. The CDR3 nucleotides read TGTGCCAGCAGCTTGGGGGGGACAGTCTACGAGCAGTACTTC. It encodes CASSLGGTVYEQYF.

The rearrangement links TRBV6-2 or TRBV6-3 to TRBJ2-7; D may correspond to TRBD1 or TRBD2 (6 bases each). The CDR3 consists of 18 residues. The germline CDR1 and CDR2 sequences are MNHEY and SVGEGT. V was pared by 3 bases and J by 3 bases, with 24 bases between. The CDR3 DNA reads as TGTGCCAGCAGTTATAACGAGGGGGGCCCGGGAGCCTTCTACGAGCAGTACTTC. Its translation is CASSYNEGGPGAFYEQYF.

At least ten counts were recorded for this clonotype. At one boundary the junction diverges from the germline segment, which might be a read error. This chain connects TRBV5-1 to TRBJ2-1, with 11 bases aligning to TRBD1. Germline CDR1 reads SGHRS; CDR2 reads YFSETQ. This CDR3 contains 15 residues. CDR3 in amino acids: CASSLGQGAYNEQFF. The DNA for the CDR3 is TGTGCCAGCAGCCTCGGACAGGGGGCTTACAATGAGCAGTTCTTC.

This rearrangement joins TRBV20-1 to TRBJ1-2; weak D call: TRBD1 (6 bases). V lost 1 base, J lost 2 bases, and 17 bases lay in between. This CDR3 contains 16 residues. In germline, CDR1 is DFQATT, CDR2 SNEGSKA (reference sequence). This CDR3 reads CSARATGGGLNYGYTF. The CDR3 DNA follows: TGCAGTGCTAGAGCTACGGGTGGGGGGCTAAACTATGGCTACACCTTC.

The rearrangement joins TRBV7-9 to TRBJ2-5; a weak D match, TRBD1 (6 bases). TRBJ2-7 explains the end of the DNA better; the J call may be wrong. The CDR3 totals 14 residues. Per germline, CDR1 SEHNR and CDR2 FQNEAQ (reference sequence). The CDR3 DNA reads TGTGCCAGCACCCTAACGACAGGTTCAGACGAGCAGTACTTC. It is translated as CASTLTTGSDEQYF.

This rearrangement joins TRBV6-2 or TRBV6-3 to TRBJ2-4, with 9 bases lining up with TRBD1. Germline CDR1 and CDR2: MNHEY and SVGEGT. CDR3 length: 15 residues. J was trimmed by 0 bases and V by 4 bases; bases with no gene match: 1. CDR3 loop: CASSSDRGAKNIQYF. Written as DNA, the CDR3 is TGTGCCAGCAGTTCGGACAGGGGAGCCAAAAACATTCAGTACTTC.

The V gene is TRBV7-2, the J gene TRBJ1-2, with D maybe TRBD1 (5 bases). The V end lost 1 base, the J end lost 4 bases, and 19 bases lay between the germline ends. CDR1 is SGHTA, CDR2 FQGNSA, per germline. The CDR3 covers 17 residues. CDR3: CASSLVGEWVASYGYTF. The CDR3, as DNA: TGTGCCAGCAGCTTAGTGGGGGAGTGGGTTGCGAGCTATGGCTACACCTTC.

This clonotype turned up a few times. The rearrangement uses TRBV4-3 and TRBJ2-7; D gene uncertain. V was clipped by 2 bases and J by 2 bases, with 7 bases between them. The CDR3 length is 13 residues. Germline lookup yields CDR1 LGHNA and CDR2 YSLEER. CDR3 protein: CASSQLVAYEQYF. CDR3 nucleotide sequence: TGCGCCAGCAGCCAACTGGTTGCCTACGAGCAGTACTTC.

The chain links TRBV7-2 to TRBJ2-1; perhaps TRBD2 as D (5 bases). Deletions cut 5 bases from V and 7 bases from J, with 18 bases between. The CDR3 is made up of 15 amino acids. Germline values: CDR1 SGHTA, CDR2 FQGNSA. CDR3 in amino acids: CASSGRRGRGNEQFF. The CDR3 DNA follows: TGTGCCAGCAGCGGCAGGCGTGGGAGAGGGAATGAGCAGTTCTTC.

This clonotype was detected a few times. The chain uses TRBV11-2 and TRBJ2-3; 7 bases fit TRBD2. Trimming took 6 bases from V and 7 from J; bases not matched to a gene: 19. The CDR3 runs to 17 residues. The germline CDR1 and CDR2 sequences are SGHAT and FQNNGV. The CDR3 sequence: CASSKGSAGVPLHTQYF. The CDR3 nucleotides read TGTGCCAGCAGTAAAGGATCCGCGGGGGTACCCTTGCATACGCAGTATTTT.

This clonotype came up a few times. The genes are TRBV12-3 or TRBV12-4 and TRBJ2-2; D call uncertain. With 2 bases removed from V and 6 bases from J, the gap between germline ends came to 1 base. CDR3 length equals 11 residues. The CDR3 loop is CASSLSGELFF. The CDR3 nucleotides are TGTGCCAGCAGTTTATCCGGGGAGCTGTTTTTT.

As regards this clonotype: A junction end diverges from the germline sequence, so it may reflect a read error. J is TRBJ1-5 and V is TRBV18; tentatively, D is TRBD1 (5 bases). Germline V gene lookup returns CDR1 KGHSH and CDR2 LQKENI. The CDR3 extends over 15 amino acids. The CDR3 DNA reads as TGTGTCAGCTCACCCTCAGGGTATAGCAATCAGCCCCAGCATTTT. This gives the protein CVSSPSGYSNQPQHF.

The table lists this clonotype with a few counts. The chain couples TRBV28 to TRBJ2-7; D is tentatively TRBD1 or TRBD2 (6 bases each). V lost 3 bases, J lost 0 bases, and 21 bases lay in between. This CDR3 spans 18 amino acids. The V gene's germline CDR1 is MDHEN and CDR2 SYDVKM. CDR3 DNA: TGTGCCAGCAGTTTTCCCCCGGGGGCGCTTACACACTCCTACGAGCAGTACTTC. It yields the protein CASSFPPGALTHSYEQYF.

This clonotype was counted at least ten times. This rearrangement joins TRBV25-1 to TRBJ1-2, with 7 nucleotides matching TRBD1. With 4 bases clipped from V and 0 bases from J, the junction kept 8 bases outside the gene matches. Germline CDR1 MGHDK, CDR2 SYGVNS. The length of the CDR3 is 16 residues. CDR3 nucleotides: TGTGCCAGCAGTGGATTGGGGGACAGCCCTAACTATGGCTACACCTTC. This codes for CASSGLGDSPNYGYTF.

The V call is TRBV29-1, the J call TRBJ2-2; D is perhaps TRBD2 (6 bases). The length of the CDR3 is 14 residues. The V gene lost 7 bases and the J gene lost 1 base, with 13 bases spanning the gap. The V gene's germline CDR1 is SQVTM and CDR2 ANQGSEA. CDR3 protein: CSAGGSWNTGELFF. DNA for the CDR3: TGCAGCGCCGGGGGTTCGTGGAACACCGGGGAGCTGTTTTTT.

V usage is TRBV20-1 and J usage is TRBJ2-1; 10 bases match TRBD2. Germline values: CDR1 DFQATT, CDR2 SNEGSKA (reference sequence). V dropped 5 bases and J dropped 4; count of bases not matched to a gene: 8. The CDR3 is made up of 15 amino acids. DNA of the CDR3: TGCAGTGCTGAACCGGGACTAGCGCCTTACAATGAGCAGTTCTTC. This sequence encodes CSAEPGLAPYNEQFF.

This clonotype was recorded a few times. V gene TRBV20-1 combines with J gene TRBJ2-1; D may be TRBD2 (5 bases). In germline, CDR1 is DFQATT, CDR2 SNEGSKA (reference sequence). There are 14 residues in the CDR3. The V gene lost 6 bases and the J gene lost 7 bases, with 19 bases spanning the gap. CDR3 loop: CSAPVATGGNEQFF. The CDR3 region has the DNA TGCAGTGCGCCGGTAGCGACGGGTGGGAATGAGCAGTTCTTC.

The chain uses TRBV5-1 and TRBJ1-1; the D gene is possibly TRBD1 (5 bases). The CDR3 runs to 15 residues. With 4 bases removed from V and 0 bases from J, the gap between germline ends came to 13 bases. CDR1 is SGHRS, CDR2 YFSETQ, per germline. CDR3 DNA sequence: TGCGCCAGCAGCACCCAGGGAGCCATGAACACTGAAGCTTTCTTT. The encoded protein is CASSTQGAMNTEAFF. Looking up the rest from reference TRBV5-1 and TRBJ1-1 gives the full variable domain: KAGVTQTPRYLIKTRGQQVTLSCSPISGHRSVSWYQQTPGQGLQFLFEYFSETQRNKGNFPGRFSGRQFSNSRSEMNVSTLELGDSALYLCASSTQGAMNTEAFFGQGTRLTVV.

The chain is built from TRBV27 and TRBJ2-5; TRBD2 might be the D (6 bases). The J call may be faulty, since TRBJ2-7 better matches the DNA end. The germline V gene has CDR1 MNHEY and CDR2 SMNVEV (reference sequence). The CDR3 runs to 15 residues. The chain's CDR3 is CASSLGSAGSYEQYF. The CDR3 coding sequence is TGTGCCAGCAGCCTAGGGTCTGCGGGAAGTTACGAGCAGTACTTC.

This chain joins TRBV6-2 or TRBV6-3 and TRBJ1-5, with 9 bases matching TRBD1. Germline V gene lookup returns CDR1 MNHEY and CDR2 SVGEGT. The CDR3 length is 17 residues. V lost 5 bases and J lost 3; bases outside the gene matches: 11. CDR3 DNA: TGTGCCAGCAGTGACCCCGGGACAGGGTTGAACAATCAGCCCCAGCATTTT. Its translation is CASSDPGTGLNNQPQHF.